A single sample is the source of the 4 T cell receptor beta chains below, sequenced in a study of T-cell reconstitution after alpha-beta-depleted transplantation in children. The TCRbeta library was prepared with unique molecular identifiers. TCRdb called the PCR reads again in MiXCR, with one record for every CDR3 protein. Here the sample spans roughly 200,000 distinct CDR3 sequences, approximately 6.9% being singletons. Here the sequenced sample was PBMCs, taken before TCRalphabeta/CD19-depleted stem cell transplant. The receptors derive from a boy between 2 and 10 years old with acute lymphoblastic leukemia, due to receive a stem cell transplant.

In this sample, this clonotype turned up many times. This rearrangement joins TRBV29-1 to TRBJ2-1; D is possibly TRBD1 (7 bases). Trimming removed 5 bases at V and 9 bases at J, with 17 bases between. This CDR3 region has 13 residues. CDR1 and CDR2 (germline): SQVTM, ANQGSEA. The CDR3 spells CSVLEGARGEQFF. The DNA of the CDR3 is TGCAGCGTTTTGGAGGGGGCTAGGGGTGAGCAGTTCTTC.

This clonotype has at least ten counts. The V call is TRBV28, the J call TRBJ1-2; TRBD1 is a possible D gene (6 bases). CDR1 and CDR2 (germline): MDHEN, SYDVKM. The CDR3 has 15 amino acids. The V end was cut by 2 bases, the J end by 5 bases, with 15 bases between. CDR3 amino acids: CASSLPRGEPYGYTF. The CDR3 bases are TGTGCCAGCAGTTTACCCAGGGGCGAACCATATGGCTACACCTTC.

This clonotype has a handful of counts. J is TRBJ2-5 and V is TRBV2; either TRBD1 or TRBD2 may fit D (5 bases each). Deletions cut 6 bases from V and 5 bases from J, with 16 bases between. The CDR3 loop spans 14 amino acids. Germline assignment: CDR1 SNHLY and CDR2 FYNNEI. The CDR3 here is CASSDGPWGETQYF. CDR3 nucleotides: TGTGCCAGCAGCGACGGTCCTTGGGGGGAGACCCAGTACTTC. Filled out from reference TRBV2 and TRBJ2-5, the complete variable domain reads EPEVTQTPSHQVTQMGQEVILRCVPISNHLYFYWYRQILGQKVEFLVSFYNNEISEKSEIFDDQFSVERPDGSNFTLKIRSTKLEDSAMYFCASSDGPWGETQYFGPGTRLLVL.

This clonotype was seen at least ten times. The chain joins TRBV12-3 or TRBV12-4 to TRBJ2-1; D might be TRBD2 (5 bases). The CDR3 totals 15 residues. Deletions cut 6 bases from V and 1 base from J, with 13 bases between. CDR3 sequence: CASRTSPGSYNEQFF. In DNA form, the CDR3 reads TGTGCCAGCAGGACCTCGCCGGGATCCTACAATGAGCAGTTCTTC.